This T cell receptor beta chain is drawn from a study of CD8 T cells in Susac syndrome. Random hexamers were used to reverse transcribe 0.5 to 1 ug of RNA. Via MiXCR, TCRdb re-called the immunoSEQ multiplex PCR reads, giving one row per CDR3 protein. The sample includes 110,000 or so distinct CDR3 sequences, 90% to 95% of them seen just once. The receptor was derived from a human donor with multiple sclerosis. Sequencing input: CD4+ T cells from PBMCs.

The CDR3 region has the DNA TGTGCCAGCAGTGAAGTTATAGAGACCCAGTACTTC. Its translation: CASSEVIETQYF. J is TRBJ2-5 and V is TRBV2; unclear D gene. V lost 1 base, J lost 4 bases, and 4 bases lay in between. The CDR3 totals 12 residues. Germline lookup yields CDR1 SNHLY and CDR2 FYNNEI.